The clone carrying this T cell receptor (beta chain) was recorded only once. Its target is unknown. Use of 60 Vbeta and 13 Jbeta primers characterized the PCR. Assay used: immunoSEQ multiplex PCR; TCRdb lists only in-frame clones, some missing. This sample has some 120,000 clones, with around 81% found just once. The CDR3 extends over 14 amino acids. Per the germline V gene, CDR1 is MNHEY and CDR2 is SMNVEV (reference sequence). Trimming shortened V by 2 bases and J by 2 bases, and 9 bases separated the two germline ends. These data belong to a study of cytomegalovirus exposure and HLA in healthy donors. Study-wide results and limits: Sequences of the TCR beta chain were said to predict the HLA-A and HLA-B alleles of most subjects accurately. Earlier analysis found most TCR beta V segments productive about 87% or about 30% of the time. Cytomegalovirus status was reportedly diagnosed by the classifier with high specificity and sensitivity.

Material for sequencing was PBMCs. The TCR comes from a woman aged 40 to 55 in good health and CMV-seronegative. The rearrangement joins TRBV27 to TRBJ1-2; D is uncertain. Here the CDR3 DNA reads TGTGCCAGCAGTTTACTCGGAGGGAACTATGGCTACACCTTC. It is translated as CASSLLGGNYGYTF.